The present T cell receptor beta chain was sequenced within a study of T-cell reconstitution after alpha-beta-depleted transplantation in children. The CDR3 runs to 15 residues. Germline V gives CDR1 SEHNR, CDR2 FQNEAQ (reference sequence). Unmatched junction bases numbered 11, after V lost 5 bases and J lost 5 bases. This clonotype showed up just a few times. Preparation of the TCRbeta library used unique molecular identifiers. TCRdb passed the PCR reads through MiXCR, listing each CDR3 protein once. The table shows 500,000 to 600,000 distinct CDR3 sequences, with 15% to 20% occurring only once. V and J are TRBV7-9 and TRBJ2-7; 8 bases are a match to TRBD1. The receptor's source is a human donor who donated a stem cell graft to a child with acute lymphoblastic leukemia. The starting material was PBMCs from the stem cell graft donor, obtained from the stem cell graft. The CDR3, as DNA: TGTGCCAGCAGCGTACCCAGGGGGCGACAGGACGAGCAGTACTTC. This gives the protein CASSVPRGRQDEQYF.